This TCR beta chain was captured in a study of OX40 agonist ivuxolimab in advanced cancers. Study details: Patients were dosed intravenously with ivuxolimab at 0.01 to 10 mg/kg every 2 weeks. One hepatocellular carcinoma and a couple of cutaneous melanoma patients partially responded.

Study results and caveats: CD4+ and CD8+ T cells in blood underwent clonal expansion by week 6 at 0.1 to 3.0 mg/kg.

Of note for this clone: Its target is not known.

The data were produced by immunoSEQ multiplex PCR, yet TCRdb's version contains in-frame clones alone and is incomplete. The sample holds tens of thousands of clones, approximately 80% seen once. Specimen: CD4+ or CD8+ T cells sorted from blood, collected in a trial of the OX40 agonist ivuxolimab. This clonotype originated in an adult with an advanced solid tumor such as melanoma, head and neck, liver or kidney cancer.

The CDR3 sequence: CASRAGLWATDTQYF. DNA of the CDR3: TGTGCCAGCAGAGCGGGACTGTGGGCCACAGATACGCAGTATTTT. V and J are TRBV6-5 and TRBJ2-3; TRBD2 matches 7 bases. The CDR3 length is 15 residues. Germline V gene data show CDR1 as MNHEY and CDR2 as SVGAGI. After removal of 6 bases from V and 2 bases from J, the junction contained 8 bases not matched to a gene.